The 20 T cell receptor beta chains reported below all come from one sample, sequenced in a study of cytomegalovirus exposure and HLA in healthy donors. The PCR employed 60 Vbeta primers together with 13 Jbeta primers. Data came from immunoSEQ multiplex PCR; TCRdb stores just in-frame clones and leaves some out. Here the sample spans about 150,000 clones, around 67% being singletons. Sequenced input: PBMCs. Receptor source: a young woman in good health and CMV-seronegative.

V is TRBV27 and J is TRBJ1-5; 10 positions agree with TRBD1. Germline V CDR1 and CDR2: MNHEY, SMNVEV (reference sequence). The V and J ends lost 5 bases and 0 bases, in that order; junction bases with no gene match: 13. There are 19 residues in the CDR3. CDR3 protein: CASSQTGGITEYSNQPQHF. The CDR3 DNA reads TGTGCCAGCAGTCAGACAGGGGGCATTACGGAGTATAGCAATCAGCCCCAGCATTTT.

The rearrangement links TRBV18 to TRBJ1-1; D might be TRBD1 (5 bases). The ends were cut back, 3 bases at V and 5 bases at J, with 13 bases in the middle. This CDR3 region has 14 residues. Germline CDR1 KGHSH, CDR2 LQKENI. The CDR3 region is CASSPPSRVTEAFF. CDR3 DNA: TGTGCCAGCTCACCTCCCTCCAGGGTGACTGAAGCTTTCTTT.

CDR3: CASSLGDSQETQYF. The CDR3 DNA is TGCGCCAGCAGCTTGGGGGACAGCCAAGAGACCCAGTACTTC. This chain uses TRBV5-1 with TRBJ2-5; 7 nucleotides align to TRBD1. Germline loops: CDR1 SGHRS, CDR2 YFSETQ. J was trimmed by 1 base and V by 0 bases; bases with no gene match: 0. The CDR3 runs 14 residues.

This clone turned up a few times. This chain joins TRBV28 and TRBJ1-4; the D gene is possibly TRBD1 (5 bases). In germline, CDR1 is MDHEN, CDR2 SYDVKM. V lost 9 bases and J lost 3, with 17 bases in between. The CDR3 is 15 amino acids. CDR3 region: CASGPGTTANEKLFF. The CDR3, as DNA: TGTGCCAGTGGGCCAGGGACTACAGCTAATGAAAAACTGTTTTTT.

This sequence joins TRBV28 and TRBJ1-2; 11 positions agree with TRBD1. Per the germline V gene, CDR1 is MDHEN and CDR2 is SYDVKM. This CDR3 comprises 16 residues. V lost 5 bases and J lost 4; bases outside the gene matches: 9. CDR3 DNA sequence: TGTGCCAGCAGTGCCGCGGGACAGGGGGTGGGCTATGGCTACACCTTC. Translated: CASSAAGQGVGYGYTF.

The V gene is TRBV6-1, the J gene TRBJ2-5, with 11 positions matching TRBD2. CDR1 is MNHNS and CDR2 is SASEGT in the germline V gene. CDR3 length: 15 residues. Trimming cost V 7 bases and J 7 bases; bases outside gene matches: 11. The CDR3, as DNA: TGTGCCAGCACTGGACTAGCGGGCGCTCCGGGGACCCAGTACTTC. Its protein is CASTGLAGAPGTQYF.

The rearrangement links TRBV7-9 to TRBJ2-3; D is undetermined. This CDR3 spans 12 amino acids. The germline gives CDR1 SEHNR, CDR2 FQNEAQ (reference sequence). V was clipped by 7 bases and J by 1 base, with 6 bases between them. The CDR3 loop reads CASTTGTDTQYF. CDR3 nucleotide sequence: TGTGCCAGCACCACTGGCACAGATACGCAGTATTTT. Complete variable domain (other parts from reference TRBV7-9 and TRBJ2-3): DTGVSQNPRHKITKRGQNVTFRCDPISEHNRLYWYRQTLGQGPEFLTYFQNEAQLEKSRLLSDRFSAERPKGSFSTLEIQRTEQGDSAMYLCASTTGTDTQYFGPGTRLTVL.

The rearrangement joins TRBV14 to TRBJ1-4, with D tentatively TRBD1 (5 bases). This CDR3 contains 15 residues. Germline assignment: CDR1 SGHDN and CDR2 FVKESK. Trimming removed 1 base from V and 5 bases from J, with 11 bases in between. The CDR3 protein is CASSQVLGANEKLFF. CDR3 in DNA: TGTGCCAGCAGCCAAGTTTTAGGGGCGAATGAAAAACTGTTTTTT.

The chain couples TRBV9 to TRBJ1-1, with D hard to call. CDR1 is SGDLS and CDR2 is YYNGEE in the germline V gene. This CDR3 contains 15 residues. V was trimmed by 0 bases and J by 1 base, leaving 10 bases between them. CDR3 sequence reads: CASSVVGGANTEAFF. In DNA, the CDR3 is TGTGCCAGCAGCGTAGTAGGTGGAGCGAACACTGAAGCTTTCTTT.

The chain employs TRBV6-1 and TRBJ2-7; D gene ambiguous. The CDR3 has 11 residues. Germline CDR1 MNHNS, CDR2 SASEGT. V lost 4 bases to trimming and J lost 7 bases, with 8 bases between them. CDR3 sequence: CASSANKEQYV. The DNA for the CDR3 is TGTGCCAGCAGTGCAAACAAGGAGCAGTACGTC.

The rearrangement links TRBV5-4 to TRBJ2-1, with 7 nucleotides matching TRBD1. J was trimmed by 6 bases and V by 4 bases; bases with no gene match: 7. This CDR3 contains 14 residues. From germline, CDR1 is SGHNT and CDR2 YYREEE (reference sequence). CDR3 region: CASSKDRFRNEQFF. The CDR3, as DNA: TGTGCCAGCAGCAAGGACAGGTTCCGCAATGAGCAGTTCTTC.

The chain employs TRBV6-4 and TRBJ2-3; 10 bases fit TRBD2. The CDR3 has 16 amino acids. The germline V gene has CDR1 MRHNA and CDR2 SNTAGT. V shed 3 bases and J 4 bases; nucleotides not matched to a gene: 7. This CDR3 reads CASSEANSGGADTQYF. CDR3 in DNA: TGTGCCAGCAGTGAAGCTAACAGCGGGGGGGCAGATACGCAGTATTTT.

J is TRBJ1-1 and V is TRBV9, with D possibly TRBD1 on 5 matching bases. In germline, CDR1 is SGDLS, CDR2 YYNGEE. There are 14 residues in the CDR3. V lost 0 bases and J 4 bases, leaving 10 bases between the germline ends. CDR3 DNA: TGTGCCAGCAGCGTAGTTCTCCAGGGCACTGAAGCTTTCTTT. Its protein is CASSVVLQGTEAFF.

V and J are TRBV6-4 and TRBJ1-1, with D possibly TRBD1 on 5 matching bases. Germline V lookup: CDR1 MRHNA, CDR2 SNTAGT. V shed 3 bases and J shed 0 bases, with 20 bases lying between them. This CDR3 is 18 amino acids long. For the CDR3, the DNA is TGTGCCAGCAGTGAGTCGTTGACAGAGCTATCGTTGAACACTGAAGCTTTCTTT. This gives the protein CASSESLTELSLNTEAFF.

This chain connects TRBV7-6 to TRBJ1-4, with D unresolved. The CDR3 is 16 amino acids. Germline V gene sequence: CDR1 SGHVS, CDR2 FNYEAQ. V lost 3 bases, J lost 1 base, and 12 bases lay in between. The CDR3: CASSLRSGITNEKLFF. CDR3 sequence (DNA): TGTGCCAGCAGCTTGCGATCCGGGATAACTAATGAAAAACTGTTTTTT.

The gene calls are TRBV7-9 and TRBJ1-2, with 8 bases lining up with TRBD1. Germline CDR1 reads SEHNR; CDR2 reads FQNEAQ (reference sequence). This CDR3 has 17 residues. J lost 4 bases, V lost 1 base, and 11 bases had no gene match. CDR3 DNA: TGTGCCAGCAGCTTAGGCCCTACCGGACAGGGCCTCTATGGCTACACCTTC. Amino acids: CASSLGPTGQGLYGYTF.

This clone was seen a handful of times. The chain couples TRBV7-6 to TRBJ2-3; D is perhaps TRBD2 (6 bases). V lost 5 bases to trimming and J lost 8 bases, with 14 bases between them. Germline CDR1 SGHVS, CDR2 FNYEAQ. CDR3 size: 13 residues. The CDR3 is CASSRDSRGTQYF. The DNA for the CDR3 is TGTGCCAGCAGCAGGGACTCTAGGGGTACGCAGTATTTT.

The chain links TRBV11-2 to TRBJ2-7, with a weak D call TRBD1 (5 bases). Germline V gives CDR1 SGHAT, CDR2 FQNNGV. V was trimmed by 3 bases and J by 1 base, leaving 19 bases between them. The CDR3 covers 17 residues. CDR3 sequence: CASSFSDSPRNSYEQYV. CDR3 DNA: TGTGCCAGCAGCTTCTCCGACAGTCCCCGAAATTCCTACGAGCAGTACGTC.

The V gene is TRBV6-6, the J gene TRBJ1-3; D remains unclear. The CDR3 totals 16 residues. Germline loops: CDR1 MNHNY, CDR2 SVGAGI (reference sequence). Trimming stripped 2 bases from V and 0 bases from J, with 11 bases between. CDR3 bases: TGTGCCAGCAGTTACGGGCAGCTGAGCTCTGGAAACACCATATATTTT. Encoded protein: CASSYGQLSSGNTIYF.

This clone showed up just a few times. The rearrangement uses TRBV18 and TRBJ2-7; TRBD2 is a possible D gene (6 bases). This CDR3 is built from 11 residues. Trimming took 6 bases from V and 7 from J, leaving 10 bases between them. CDR1 and CDR2 (germline): KGHSH, LQKENI. In nucleotides, the CDR3 is TGTGCCAGCTCCCGGGAGCGTGAGCAGTACTTC. Translated: CASSREREQYF.